This TCR beta chain stems from a study of blood T cell repertoires in COVID-19. Across the study: Whether acute or convalescent, the COVID-19 samples came from the United States, Italy and Spain.

The V gene's germline CDR1 is SGDLS and CDR2 YYNGEE. Trimming took 4 bases from V and 4 from J, leaving 16 bases between them. This CDR3 spans 15 amino acids. Authors' analysis steps: From reference gene primer amplification, estimates of nucleated cell counts were derived. Here immunoSEQ multiplex PCR was the method, and the copy in TCRdb shows in-frame clones only, minus some. The DNA was the basis for D and trimming; V, J and clone size are from that table. In the table there are about 85,000 clones, almost 90% of which are singletons. Sequencing used peripheral blood. The chain is built from TRBV9 and TRBJ2-3; D unclear. This clonotype was obtained from a woman older than 75 with acute or convalescent COVID-19. Here the CDR3 DNA reads TGTGCCAGCAGCTCCCCCTCCCCTATGTCAGATACGCAGTATTTT. It yields the protein CASSSPSPMSDTQYF.